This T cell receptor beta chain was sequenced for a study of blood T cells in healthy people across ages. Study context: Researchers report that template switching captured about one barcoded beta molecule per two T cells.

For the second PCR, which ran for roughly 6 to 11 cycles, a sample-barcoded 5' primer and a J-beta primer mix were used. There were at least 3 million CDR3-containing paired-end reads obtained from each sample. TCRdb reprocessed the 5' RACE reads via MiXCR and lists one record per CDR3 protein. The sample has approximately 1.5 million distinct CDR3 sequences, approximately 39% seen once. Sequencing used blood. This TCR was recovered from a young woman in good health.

The CDR3 sequence is CSASTGADYGYTF. CDR3 sequence (DNA): TGCAGTGCTAGTACGGGGGCGGACTATGGCTACACCTTC. This rearrangement joins TRBV20-1 to TRBJ1-2; perhaps TRBD1 as D (6 bases). CDR1 is DFQATT and CDR2 is SNEGSKA in the germline V gene (reference sequence). The CDR3 consists of 13 residues. The V gene lost 3 bases and the J gene lost 3 bases, with 11 bases spanning the gap.